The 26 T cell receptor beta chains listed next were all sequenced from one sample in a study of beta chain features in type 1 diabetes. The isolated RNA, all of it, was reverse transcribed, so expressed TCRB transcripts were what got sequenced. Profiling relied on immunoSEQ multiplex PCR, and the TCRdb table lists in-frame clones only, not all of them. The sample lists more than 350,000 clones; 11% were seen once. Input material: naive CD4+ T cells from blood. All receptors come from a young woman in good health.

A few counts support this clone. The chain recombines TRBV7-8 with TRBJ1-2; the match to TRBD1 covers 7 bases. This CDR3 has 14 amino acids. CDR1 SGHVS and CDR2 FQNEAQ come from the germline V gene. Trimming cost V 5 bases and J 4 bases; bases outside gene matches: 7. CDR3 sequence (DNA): TGTGCCAGCAGCCCGGGACAGCGGATCTATGGCTACACCTTC. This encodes CASSPGQRIYGYTF.

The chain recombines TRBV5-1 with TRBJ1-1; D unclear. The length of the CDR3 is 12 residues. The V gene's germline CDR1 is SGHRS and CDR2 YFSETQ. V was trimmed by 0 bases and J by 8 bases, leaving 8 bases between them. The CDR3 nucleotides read TGCGCCAGCAGCTTGGAGGCCAAAGAAGCTTTCTTT. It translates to CASSLEAKEAFF.

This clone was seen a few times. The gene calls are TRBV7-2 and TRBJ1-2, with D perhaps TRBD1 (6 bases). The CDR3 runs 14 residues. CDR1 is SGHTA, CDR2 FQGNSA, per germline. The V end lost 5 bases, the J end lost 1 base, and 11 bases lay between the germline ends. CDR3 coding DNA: TGTGCCAGCAGCCGGGACACGATTAACTATGGCTACACCTTC. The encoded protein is CASSRDTINYGYTF.

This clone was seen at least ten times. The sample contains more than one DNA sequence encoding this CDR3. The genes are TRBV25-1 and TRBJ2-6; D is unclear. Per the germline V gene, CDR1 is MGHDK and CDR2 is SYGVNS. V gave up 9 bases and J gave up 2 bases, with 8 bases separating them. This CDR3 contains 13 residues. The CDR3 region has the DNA TGTGCCAGTGAAAGGGCTGGGGCCAACGTCCTGACTTTC. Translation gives CASERAGANVLTF.

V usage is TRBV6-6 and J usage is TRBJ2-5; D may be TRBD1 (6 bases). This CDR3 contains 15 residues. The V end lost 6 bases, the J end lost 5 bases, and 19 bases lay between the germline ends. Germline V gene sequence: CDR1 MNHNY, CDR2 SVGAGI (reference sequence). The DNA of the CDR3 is TGTGCCAGCAGGGGGACACAGATACTAAGGGAGACCCAGTACTTC. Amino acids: CASRGTQILRETQYF.

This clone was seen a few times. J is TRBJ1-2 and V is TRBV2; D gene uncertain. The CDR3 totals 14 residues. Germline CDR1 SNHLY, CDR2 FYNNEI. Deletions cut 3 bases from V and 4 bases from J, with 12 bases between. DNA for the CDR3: TGTGCCAGCAGTGAGAATGGGCCTCGCTATGGCTACACCTTC. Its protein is CASSENGPRYGYTF.

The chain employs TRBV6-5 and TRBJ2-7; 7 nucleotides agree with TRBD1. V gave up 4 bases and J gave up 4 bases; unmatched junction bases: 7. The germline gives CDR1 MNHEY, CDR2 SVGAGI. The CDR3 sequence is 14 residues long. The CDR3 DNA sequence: TGTGCCAGCAGTTCCGGGACAGTGCCTTACGAGCAGTACTTC. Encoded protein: CASSSGTVPYEQYF.

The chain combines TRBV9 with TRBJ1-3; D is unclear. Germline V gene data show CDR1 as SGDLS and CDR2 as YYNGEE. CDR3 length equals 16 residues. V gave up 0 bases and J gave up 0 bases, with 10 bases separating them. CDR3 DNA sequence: TGTGCCAGCAGCGTAGGGGTAATAGGCTCTGGAAACACCATATATTTT. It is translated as CASSVGVIGSGNTIYF.

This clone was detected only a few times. The chain's CDR3 is CASWPRLVDTGELFF. CDR3 DNA sequence: TGTGCCAGCTGGCCGAGACTAGTAGACACCGGGGAGCTGTTTTTT. The rearrangement links TRBV2 to TRBJ2-2; possibly TRBD2 for D (6 bases). CDR1 is SNHLY, CDR2 FYNNEI, per germline. V shed 8 bases and J shed 3 bases, with 16 bases lying between them. The CDR3 is made up of 15 amino acids.

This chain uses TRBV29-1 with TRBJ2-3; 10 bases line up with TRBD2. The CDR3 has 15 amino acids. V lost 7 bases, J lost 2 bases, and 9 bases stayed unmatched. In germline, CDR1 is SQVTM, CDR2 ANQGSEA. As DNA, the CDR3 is TGCAGCGCTCATATTCTAGCGGGGGCCACAGATACGCAGTATTTT. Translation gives CSAHILAGATDTQYF.

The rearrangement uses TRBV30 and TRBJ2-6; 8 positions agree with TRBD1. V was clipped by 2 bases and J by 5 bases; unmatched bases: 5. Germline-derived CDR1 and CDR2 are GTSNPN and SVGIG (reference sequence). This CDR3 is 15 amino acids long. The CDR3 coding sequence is TGTGCCTGGAGTCCTGGACAGGGCAGGGCCAACGTCCTGACTTTC. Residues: CAWSPGQGRANVLTF. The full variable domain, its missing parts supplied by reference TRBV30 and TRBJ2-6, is SQTIHQWPATLVQPVGSPLSLECTVEGTSNPNLYWYRQAAGRGLQLLFYSVGIGQISSEVPQNLSASRPQDRQFILSSKKLLLSDSGFYLCAWSPGQGRANVLTFGAGSRLTVL.

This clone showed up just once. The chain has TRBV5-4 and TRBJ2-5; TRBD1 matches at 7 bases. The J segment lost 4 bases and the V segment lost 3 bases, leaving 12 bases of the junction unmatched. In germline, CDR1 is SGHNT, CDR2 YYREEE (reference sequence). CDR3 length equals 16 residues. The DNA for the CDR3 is TGTGCCAGCAGCTCCAGAAGACAGGGCCGAGGAGAGACCCAGTACTTC. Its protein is CASSSRRQGRGETQYF. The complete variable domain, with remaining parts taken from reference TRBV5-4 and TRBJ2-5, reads ETGVTQSPTHLIKTRGQQVTLRCSSQSGHNTVSWYQQALGQGPQFIFQYYREEENGRGNFPPRFSGLQFPNYSSELNVNALELDDSALYLCASSSRRQGRGETQYFGPGTRLLVL.

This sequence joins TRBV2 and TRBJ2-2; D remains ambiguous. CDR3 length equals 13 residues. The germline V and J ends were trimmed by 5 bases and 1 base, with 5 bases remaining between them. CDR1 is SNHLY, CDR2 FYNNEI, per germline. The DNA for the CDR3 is TGTGCCAGCAGTATCCTGAACACCGGGGAGCTGTTTTTT. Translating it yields CASSILNTGELFF.

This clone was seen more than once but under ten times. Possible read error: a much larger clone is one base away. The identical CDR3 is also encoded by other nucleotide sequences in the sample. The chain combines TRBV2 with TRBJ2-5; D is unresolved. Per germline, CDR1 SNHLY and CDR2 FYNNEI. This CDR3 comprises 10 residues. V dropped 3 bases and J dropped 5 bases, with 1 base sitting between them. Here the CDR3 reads CASSEETQYF. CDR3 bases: TGTGCCAGCAGTGAGGAGACCCAGTACTTC.

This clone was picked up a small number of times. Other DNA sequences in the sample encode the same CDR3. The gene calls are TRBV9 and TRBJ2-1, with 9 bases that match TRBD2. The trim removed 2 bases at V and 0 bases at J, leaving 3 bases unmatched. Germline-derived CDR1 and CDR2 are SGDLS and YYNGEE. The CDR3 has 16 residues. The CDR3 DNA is TGTGCCAGCAGCGTGACTAGCGGTAGCTCCTACAATGAGCAGTTCTTC. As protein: CASSVTSGSSYNEQFF.

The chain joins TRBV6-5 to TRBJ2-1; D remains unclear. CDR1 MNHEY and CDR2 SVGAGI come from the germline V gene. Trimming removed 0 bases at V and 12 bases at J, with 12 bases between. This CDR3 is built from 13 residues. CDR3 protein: CASSYSNSRGQFF. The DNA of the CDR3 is TGTGCCAGCAGTTACTCGAATTCCCGTGGGCAGTTCTTC.

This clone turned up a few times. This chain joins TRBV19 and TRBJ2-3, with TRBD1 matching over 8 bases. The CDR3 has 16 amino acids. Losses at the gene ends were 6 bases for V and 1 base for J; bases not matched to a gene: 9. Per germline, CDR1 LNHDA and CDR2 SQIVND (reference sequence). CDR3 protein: CASSPDRVLGTDTQYF. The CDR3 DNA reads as TGTGCCAGTAGCCCGGACAGGGTTCTTGGCACAGATACGCAGTATTTT.

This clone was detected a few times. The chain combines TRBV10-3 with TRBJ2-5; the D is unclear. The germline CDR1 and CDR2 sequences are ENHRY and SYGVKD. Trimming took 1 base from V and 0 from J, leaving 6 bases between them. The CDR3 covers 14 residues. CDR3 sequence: CAISEYKYQETQYF. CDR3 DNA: TGTGCCATCAGTGAGTATAAGTACCAAGAGACCCAGTACTTC.

CDR3 region: CASSLGGGGSYNEQFF. The CDR3 DNA sequence: TGCGCCAGCAGCTTAGGAGGGGGCGGCTCCTACAATGAGCAGTTCTTC. The rearrangement uses TRBV5-1 and TRBJ2-1, with a possible D match to TRBD1 (7 bases). The germline V gene encodes CDR1 SGHRS and CDR2 YFSETQ. This CDR3 spans 16 amino acids. The ends were cut back, 2 bases at V and 0 bases at J, with 12 bases in the middle.

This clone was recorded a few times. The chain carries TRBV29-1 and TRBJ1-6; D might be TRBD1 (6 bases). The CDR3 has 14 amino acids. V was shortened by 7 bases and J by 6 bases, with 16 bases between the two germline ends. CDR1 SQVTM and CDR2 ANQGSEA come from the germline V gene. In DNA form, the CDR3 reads TGCAGCGCCAAGAACCGGACAGCTAATTCACCCCTCCACTTT. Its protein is CSAKNRTANSPLHF.

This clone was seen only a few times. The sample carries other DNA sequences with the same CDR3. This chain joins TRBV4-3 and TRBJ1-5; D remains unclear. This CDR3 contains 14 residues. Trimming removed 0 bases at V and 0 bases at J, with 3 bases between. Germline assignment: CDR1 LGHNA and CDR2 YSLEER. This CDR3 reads CASSQDYSNQPQHF. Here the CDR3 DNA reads TGCGCCAGCAGCCAAGACTATAGCAATCAGCCCCAGCATTTT.

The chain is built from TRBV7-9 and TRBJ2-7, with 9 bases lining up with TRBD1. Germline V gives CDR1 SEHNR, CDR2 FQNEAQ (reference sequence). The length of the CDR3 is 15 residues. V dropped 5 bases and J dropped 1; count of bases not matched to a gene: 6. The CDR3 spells CASSLGQGLSYEQYV. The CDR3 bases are TGTGCCAGCAGCCTCGGACAGGGGTTGTCCTACGAGCAGTACGTC.

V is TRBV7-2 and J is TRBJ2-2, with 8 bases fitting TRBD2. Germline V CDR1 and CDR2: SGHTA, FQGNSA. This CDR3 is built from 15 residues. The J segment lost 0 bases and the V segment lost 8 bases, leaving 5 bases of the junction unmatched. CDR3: CASSPGGANTGELFF. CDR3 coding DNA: TGTGCCAGCTCCCCCGGGGGGGCGAACACCGGGGAGCTGTTTTTT.

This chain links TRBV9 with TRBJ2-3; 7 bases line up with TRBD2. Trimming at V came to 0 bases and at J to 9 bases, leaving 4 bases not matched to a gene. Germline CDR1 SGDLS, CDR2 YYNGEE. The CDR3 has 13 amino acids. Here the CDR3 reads CASSVGWGGTQYF. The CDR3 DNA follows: TGTGCCAGCAGCGTAGGTTGGGGAGGGACGCAGTATTTT.

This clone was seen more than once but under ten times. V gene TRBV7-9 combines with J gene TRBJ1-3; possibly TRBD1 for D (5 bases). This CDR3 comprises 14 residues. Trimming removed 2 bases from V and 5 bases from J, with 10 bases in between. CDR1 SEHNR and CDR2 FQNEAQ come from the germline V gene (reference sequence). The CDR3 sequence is CASSLSGVRNTIYF. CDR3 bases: TGTGCCAGCAGCTTATCGGGGGTTCGAAACACCATATATTTT.

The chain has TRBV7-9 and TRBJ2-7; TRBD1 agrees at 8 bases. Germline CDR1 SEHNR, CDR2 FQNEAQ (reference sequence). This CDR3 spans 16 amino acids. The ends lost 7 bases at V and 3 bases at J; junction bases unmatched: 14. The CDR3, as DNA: TGTGCCAGCACCCCCGGACCCGGGACAGGTTACTACGAGCAGTACTTC. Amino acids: CASTPGPGTGYYEQYF.